What follows are 31 T cell receptor beta chains derived from one specimen sequenced in a study of beta chain features in type 1 diabetes. Expressed TCRB transcripts were sequenced because the entire RNA isolate underwent reverse transcription. The method was immunoSEQ multiplex PCR; TCRdb's version includes in-frame clones alone and lacks a portion of them. The table lists hundreds of thousands of clones, roughly a sixth of them singletons, with 0.07% to 0.095% in the top ten. The sequenced sample consisted of naive CD4+ T cells from blood. The receptors were sampled from a man between 18 and 35 years old in good health.

In its sample, this clone was seen many times. The rearrangement links TRBV14 to TRBJ2-1; 8 positions match TRBD2. Germline V gene sequence: CDR1 SGHDN, CDR2 FVKESK. J lost 7 bases, V lost 1 base, and 6 bases had no gene match. The CDR3 runs to 15 residues. As DNA, the CDR3 is TGTGCCAGCAGCCAAGGGTGGACTAGCTGGAATGAGCAGTTCTTC. It translates to CASSQGWTSWNEQFF.

This clone was recorded a few times. V is TRBV5-1 and J is TRBJ2-1, with D perhaps matching TRBD2 (5 bases). Per the germline V gene, CDR1 is SGHRS and CDR2 is YFSETQ. V shed 6 bases and J shed 0 bases, with 13 bases lying between them. This CDR3 region has 15 residues. CDR3 coding DNA: TGCGCCAGCACCACACAAGGGAGCTCCTACAATGAGCAGTTCTTC. As protein: CASTTQGSSYNEQFF.

The chain has TRBV5-1 and TRBJ1-2, with 7 bases lining up with TRBD1. The CDR3 sequence is 15 residues long. Per the germline V gene, CDR1 is SGHRS and CDR2 is YFSETQ. V shed 0 bases, J shed 9 bases, and the junction held 11 bases outside the gene matches. Here the CDR3 reads CASSLARDRVARYTF. The CDR3 bases are TGCGCCAGCAGCTTGGCGAGAGACAGGGTGGCTCGCTACACCTTC.

A few counts support this clone. Different DNA sequences within this sample yield the same CDR3. This chain uses TRBV9 with TRBJ2-7; 9 nucleotides line up with TRBD1. This CDR3 contains 15 residues. Germline assignment: CDR1 SGDLS and CDR2 YYNGEE. The V segment lost 0 bases and the J segment 2 bases; nucleotides outside the gene matches: 3. The CDR3 region is CASSVEGTGPYEQYF. The CDR3 DNA sequence: TGTGCCAGCAGCGTAGAGGGGACAGGGCCCTACGAGCAGTACTTC.

The sample holds a few counts of this clone. This sequence joins TRBV9 and TRBJ2-7; D gene unclear. The V end lost 0 bases, the J end lost 2 bases, and 9 bases lay between the germline ends. The CDR3 length is 14 residues. Germline-derived CDR1 and CDR2 are SGDLS and YYNGEE. The CDR3 loop reads CASSVGLMTYEQYF. The CDR3 nucleotides are TGTGCCAGCAGCGTAGGGCTGATGACCTACGAGCAGTACTTC.

This chain connects TRBV9 to TRBJ1-5; D remains ambiguous. The V gene lost 6 bases and the J gene lost 0 bases, with 13 bases spanning the gap. The germline gives CDR1 SGDLS, CDR2 YYNGEE. The CDR3 runs to 15 residues. CDR3 DNA: TGTGCCAGCACCGCCGACGGACTTAGCAATCAGCCCCAGCATTTT. As protein: CASTADGLSNQPQHF. Supplemented by reference TRBV9 and TRBJ1-5, the full variable domain reads DSGVTQTPKHLITATGQRVTLRCSPRSGDLSVYWYQQSLDQGLQFLIQYYNGEERAKGNILERFSAQQFPDLHSELNLSSLELGDSALYFCASTADGLSNQPQHFGDGTRLSIL.

The CDR3 here is CASTGGRGNNSPLHF. The CDR3 DNA reads as TGTGCCAGTACAGGCGGAAGAGGGAATAATTCACCCCTCCACTTT. The chain combines TRBV19 with TRBJ1-6; D is undetermined. Germline CDR1 reads LNHDA; CDR2 reads SQIVND (reference sequence). Trimming shortened V by 7 bases and J by 5 bases, and 15 bases separated the two germline ends. This CDR3 has 15 amino acids.

This chain joins TRBV20-1 and TRBJ2-5, with TRBD2 as a possible D gene (6 bases). The CDR3 contains 11 residues. Germline lookup yields CDR1 DFQATT and CDR2 SNEGSKA (reference sequence). Trimming took off 6 bases at V and 4 bases at J, with 9 bases between the two ends. The CDR3 is CSAEGGETQYF. CDR3 nucleotide sequence: TGCAGTGCAGAGGGAGGAGAGACCCAGTACTTC.

Here the CDR3 DNA reads TGTGCCAGCAGTTTATCAGGCCCCCTATCCAAAAACATTCAGTACTTC. This gives the protein CASSLSGPLSKNIQYF. The rearrangement joins TRBV28 to TRBJ2-4; D call uncertain. V dropped 1 base and J dropped 2 bases, with 12 bases sitting between them. CDR1 is MDHEN and CDR2 is SYDVKM in the germline V gene. The CDR3 loop spans 16 amino acids.

This clone was seen a handful of times. This chain uses TRBV29-1 with TRBJ1-2; D gene ambiguous. The CDR3 extends over 12 amino acids. Germline V gene data show CDR1 as SQVTM and CDR2 as ANQGSEA. The V end lost 6 bases, the J end lost 4 bases, and 12 bases lay between the germline ends. The CDR3 DNA reads as TGCAGCGTAGCCCAGGTTTTCTATGGCTACACCTTC. Translated, it gives CSVAQVFYGYTF.

This clone has more than one count but fewer than ten. The chain has TRBV6-5 and TRBJ2-7; TRBD1 aligns across 7 bases. The length of the CDR3 is 13 residues. Germline assignment: CDR1 MNHEY and CDR2 SVGAGI. After removal of 6 bases from V and 5 bases from J, the junction contained 7 bases not matched to a gene. The CDR3 region has the DNA TGTGCCAGCAGAACGACAGGGTCCCACGAGCAGTACTTC. This codes for CASRTTGSHEQYF.

The CDR3 loop reads CASSQYEGASDNEQFF. In nucleotides, the CDR3 is TGTGCCAGCAGCCAATACGAGGGGGCCAGCGACAATGAGCAGTTCTTC. This chain joins TRBV4-2 and TRBJ2-1, with 7 bases matching TRBD1. The CDR3 has 16 amino acids. The V segment lost 2 bases and the J segment 5 bases; nucleotides outside the gene matches: 9. Germline CDR1 LGHNA, CDR2 YNFKEQ.

This chain connects TRBV6-5 to TRBJ2-5; 7 bases map to TRBD2. The CDR3 extends over 12 amino acids. Germline CDR1 reads MNHEY; CDR2 reads SVGAGI. J was trimmed by 6 bases and V by 6 bases; bases with no gene match: 4. The CDR3 loop is CASRSAGQTQYF. Written as DNA, the CDR3 is TGTGCCAGCAGGTCAGCGGGGCAGACCCAGTACTTC.

This clone was picked up one time. This chain joins TRBV6-6 and TRBJ1-5; possibly TRBD1 for D (5 bases). Germline-derived CDR1 and CDR2 are MNHNY and SVGAGI (reference sequence). The V and J ends lost 6 bases and 0 bases respectively, with 15 bases between them. The CDR3 is 16 amino acids. CDR3 sequence reads: CASRHARVNSNQPQHF. The CDR3 nucleotides are TGTGCCAGCAGACACGCCAGGGTCAATAGCAATCAGCCCCAGCATTTT.

V is TRBV4-3 and J is TRBJ1-3; the D gene is possibly TRBD1 (6 bases). The germline V gene has CDR1 LGHNA and CDR2 YSLEER. V was trimmed by 0 bases and J by 2 bases, leaving 11 bases between them. The CDR3 consists of 16 residues. The CDR3 sequence is CASSQEPGAAGNTIYF. CDR3 DNA: TGCGCCAGCAGCCAAGAGCCAGGGGCTGCTGGAAACACCATATATTTT.

As regards this clone: The sample has other DNA sequences that encode this CDR3 too. J is TRBJ1-1 and V is TRBV10-3; D unclear. The V end lost 0 bases, the J end lost 2 bases, and 7 bases lay between the germline ends. Germline V gene lookup returns CDR1 ENHRY and CDR2 SYGVKD. The CDR3 loop spans 14 amino acids. This CDR3 is CAISESSGNTEAFF. The CDR3 DNA reads TGTGCCATCAGTGAGTCGTCAGGTAACACTGAAGCTTTCTTT.

This clone was seen a few times. This chain joins TRBV29-1 and TRBJ2-2; D gene unclear. The CDR3 is 13 residues long. V was shortened by 6 bases and J by 4 bases, with 12 bases between the two germline ends. Germline V gives CDR1 SQVTM, CDR2 ANQGSEA. CDR3 DNA: TGCAGCGTCGACCCGGGTGTCACCGGGGAGCTGTTTTTT. It is translated as CSVDPGVTGELFF.

The rearrangement joins TRBV7-3 to TRBJ2-1, with 12 bases lining up with TRBD2. With 5 bases clipped from V and 9 bases from J, the junction kept 14 bases outside the gene matches. This CDR3 comprises 17 residues. CDR1 is SGHTA, CDR2 FQGTGA, per germline. CDR3: CASSRIGLAGPGGEQFF. Here the CDR3 DNA reads TGTGCCAGCAGCCGCATCGGACTAGCGGGGCCAGGGGGTGAGCAGTTCTTC. The variable domain in full, completed from reference TRBV7-3 and TRBJ2-1, reads GAGVSQTPSNKVTEKGKYVELRCDPISGHTALYWYRQSLGQGPEFLIYFQGTGAADDSGLPNDRFFAVRPEGSVSTLKIQRTERGDSAVYLCASSRIGLAGPGGEQFFGPGTRLTVL.

Comments on this clone: Other DNA sequences in the same sample also yield this CDR3. The CDR3 here is CASSPGQGGNQPQHF. The CDR3 nucleotides read TGTGCCAGCTCACCAGGACAGGGGGGCAATCAGCCCCAGCATTTT. J is TRBJ1-5 and V is TRBV18, with 10 bases lining up with TRBD1. Looked up from germline, CDR1 is KGHSH and CDR2 is LQKENI. The length of the CDR3 is 15 residues. V lost 2 bases to trimming and J lost 2 bases; unmatched junction nucleotides: 0.

This clone turned up a few times. This sequence joins TRBV4-2 and TRBJ1-6; D ambiguous. The length of the CDR3 is 12 residues. V lost 1 base and J 9 bases, leaving 4 bases between the germline ends. CDR1 is LGHNA and CDR2 is YNFKEQ in the germline V gene. CDR3 loop: CASSQVGSPLHF. CDR3 DNA: TGTGCCAGCAGCCAAGTTGGTTCACCCCTCCACTTT.

As concerns this clone: Additional DNA sequences in this sample encode the identical CDR3. The CDR3 DNA reads TGTGCCAGCAGCTTAGAGGGGCAGGGGAATCAGCCCCAGCATTTT. Protein sequence: CASSLEGQGNQPQHF. This rearrangement joins TRBV7-9 to TRBJ1-5, with D maybe TRBD1 (6 bases). V was pared by 1 base and J by 4 bases, with 11 bases between. This CDR3 comprises 15 residues. Germline CDR1 SEHNR, CDR2 FQNEAQ (reference sequence).

This clone has only a few counts. V is TRBV4-2 and J is TRBJ1-2; tentative D call: TRBD1 (6 bases). V gave up 0 bases and J gave up 4 bases, with 18 bases separating them. The CDR3 covers 17 residues. The germline V gene has CDR1 LGHNA and CDR2 YNFKEQ. The CDR3 here is CASSQEGAGGGVYGYTF. DNA of the CDR3: TGTGCCAGCAGCCAAGAGGGGGCCGGCGGGGGAGTCTATGGCTACACCTTC.

This clone was counted a few times. The chain joins TRBV5-6 to TRBJ1-2; 7 bases are a match to TRBD1. In germline, CDR1 is SGHDT, CDR2 YYEEEE. V was pared by 2 bases and J by 6 bases, with 13 bases of the junction left unmatched. The CDR3 runs to 16 residues. The CDR3 bases are TGTGCCAGCAGCTTCGGACAGGTGGCGGAAGTTAATGGCTACACCTTC. Translated, it gives CASSFGQVAEVNGYTF.

This clone came up a few times. V is TRBV7-9 and J is TRBJ1-1, with D maybe TRBD1 (6 bases). The CDR3 has 14 residues. CDR1 is SEHNR, CDR2 FQNEAQ, per germline (reference sequence). Trimming cost V 5 bases and J 5 bases, with 15 bases left between them. The CDR3 region is CASSLGGAWTEAFF. CDR3 DNA: TGTGCCAGCAGCCTTGGGGGGGCCTGGACTGAAGCTTTCTTT.

There are a few counts of this clone. The rearrangement uses TRBV19 and TRBJ1-2; D gene uncertain. CDR1 and CDR2 from the germline V gene are LNHDA and SQIVND (reference sequence). The CDR3 runs 15 residues. Trimming took 7 bases from V and 3 from J, leaving 18 bases between them. CDR3 bases: TGTGCCAGTACGCGTCCGGGAACCCGTGACTATGGCTACACCTTC. The encoded protein is CASTRPGTRDYGYTF.

This clone was seen only a few times. This rearrangement joins TRBV18 to TRBJ1-4, with D uncertain. The CDR3 totals 15 residues. V was trimmed by 8 bases and J by 3 bases, leaving 16 bases between them. Germline lookup yields CDR1 KGHSH and CDR2 LQKENI. In nucleotides, the CDR3 is TGTGCCAGCACAACTTCGACACTACCTAATGAAAAACTGTTTTTT. Translation: CASTTSTLPNEKLFF. The full variable domain, with the rest looked up from reference TRBV18 and TRBJ1-4, is NAGVMQNPRHLVRRRGQEARLRCSPMKGHSHVYWYRQLPEEGLKFMVYLQKENIIDESGMPKERFSAEFPKEGPSILRIQQVVRGDSAAYFCASTTSTLPNEKLFFGSGTQLSVL.

The chain links TRBV5-4 to TRBJ2-7, with TRBD1 identical over 8 bases. V shed 2 bases and J 2 bases; nucleotides not matched to a gene: 9. The CDR3 loop spans 16 amino acids. CDR1 is SGHNT, CDR2 YYREEE, per germline (reference sequence). The CDR3 DNA reads as TGTGCCAGCAGCTTTGGTATCGGACAGGGACCCTACGAGCAGTACTTC. This encodes CASSFGIGQGPYEQYF.

This clone was found a few times. This sequence joins TRBV7-3 and TRBJ2-1, with 8 positions matching TRBD1. Per germline, CDR1 SGHTA and CDR2 FQGTGA. The CDR3 is 15 amino acids. J lost 7 bases, V lost 5 bases, and 10 bases had no gene match. CDR3 DNA: TGTGCCAGCAGCCTCCTTAGTCGGACAGGGAATGAGCAGTTCTTC. This sequence encodes CASSLLSRTGNEQFF.

The rearrangement joins TRBV28 to TRBJ2-3; 7 nucleotides match TRBD1. CDR1 and CDR2 (germline): MDHEN, SYDVKM. J gave up 4 bases and V 6 bases, and 10 bases lay outside the gene matches. The length of the CDR3 is 15 residues. The CDR3 DNA reads as TGTGCCAGCAGATGGGGGACAGTGGGGGCAGATACGCAGTATTTT. It is translated as CASRWGTVGADTQYF.

V usage is TRBV7-6 and J usage is TRBJ1-3; D is unclear. The V end lost 6 bases, the J end lost 4 bases, and 7 bases lay between the germline ends. Germline assignment: CDR1 SGHVS and CDR2 FNYEAQ. The CDR3 loop spans 12 amino acids. CDR3 in amino acids: CASSRVGNTIYF. DNA for the CDR3: TGTGCCAGCAGTAGAGTCGGAAACACCATATATTTT.

With regard to this clone: It may be a read error: a sequence one base away is much more abundant. J is TRBJ2-3 and V is TRBV7-6; D ambiguous. The CDR3 extends over 11 amino acids. Germline-derived CDR1 and CDR2 are SGHVS and FNYEAQ. V dropped 0 bases and J dropped 5 bases, with 0 bases sitting between them. The CDR3 region is CASSLADTQYF. In DNA form, the CDR3 reads TGTGCCAGCAGCTTAGCAGATACGCAGTATTTT. The whole variable domain, filled in from reference TRBV7-6 and TRBJ2-3, reads GAGVSQSPRYKVTKRGQDVALRCDPISGHVSLYWYRQALGQGPEFLTYFNYEAQQDKSGLPNDRFSAERPEGSISTLTIQRTEQRDSAMYRCASSLADTQYFGPGTRLTVL.